The 3 T cell receptor beta chains presented below share a single source sample, sequenced in a study of CD8 T cells in Susac syndrome. The RNA input was about 0.45 to 1 ug, and it was reverse transcribed with random hexamers. MiXCR, run by TCRdb on the immunoSEQ multiplex PCR reads, gives a single entry per CDR3 protein. The repertoire holds some 140,000 distinct CDR3 sequences, around nine tenths seen once, with 0.24% in the top ten. Sequenced input: CD8+ T cells from PBMCs. The receptor set was obtained from a human donor with multiple sclerosis.

V gene TRBV24-1 combines with J gene TRBJ2-1, with D tentatively TRBD2 (5 bases). There are 14 residues in the CDR3. V gave up 4 bases and J gave up 10 bases, with 16 bases separating them. CDR1 KGHDR and CDR2 SFDVKD come from the germline V gene. The CDR3 region is CATSESGLGGEQFF. Written as DNA, the CDR3 is TGTGCCACCAGTGAGTCGGGTCTCGGCGGGGAGCAGTTCTTC.

The CDR3 nucleotides are TGCGCCAGCAGCCAAGTAGAAGAATTGATGAACACTGAAGCTTTCTTT. Encoded protein: CASSQVEELMNTEAFF. This chain connects TRBV4-1 to TRBJ1-1; D unclear. The V and J ends lost 1 base and 0 bases respectively, with 12 bases between them. In germline, CDR1 is MGHRA, CDR2 YSYEKL. CDR3 length: 16 residues.

The chain uses TRBV12-3 or TRBV12-4 and TRBJ2-5; D possibly corresponds to TRBD1 (6 bases). The CDR3 extends over 16 amino acids. Trimming shortened V by 2 bases and J by 4 bases, and 17 bases separated the two germline ends. The CDR3 coding sequence is TGTGCCAGCAGTTTACTGGACAGTCTTGTTCTAGAGACCCAGTACTTC. This encodes CASSLLDSLVLETQYF.